These 10 T cell receptor beta chains share one sample of origin, sequenced in a study of CD8 T cells in Susac syndrome. It was with random hexamers that 0.5 to 1 ug RNA was reverse transcribed. Each CDR3 protein gets one entry after TCRdb re-called the immunoSEQ multiplex PCR reads with MiXCR. The sample records approximately 200,000 distinct CDR3 sequences, approximately 95% being singletons. The sequenced sample consisted of CD4+ T cells from PBMCs. The source of these receptors is a human donor with multiple sclerosis.

The table lists this clonotype with a count of one. J is TRBJ1-1 and V is TRBV2; D unclear. The CDR3 sequence is 12 residues long. Trimming took 5 bases from V and 3 from J, leaving 7 bases between them. Germline V CDR1 and CDR2: SNHLY, FYNNEI. CDR3 region: CASSPDYTEAFF. CDR3 coding DNA: TGTGCCAGCAGTCCGGACTACACTGAAGCTTTCTTT.

This clonotype was seen a single time. V usage is TRBV30 and J usage is TRBJ2-3, with D tentatively TRBD1 or TRBD2 (6 bases each). Trimming cost V 3 bases and J 6 bases, with 13 bases left between them. Per the germline V gene, CDR1 is GTSNPN and CDR2 is SVGIG (reference sequence). The CDR3 sequence is 13 residues long. The CDR3 nucleotides read TGTGCCTGGAGATCGTGGGGGGCCGATACGCAGTATTTT. This encodes CAWRSWGADTQYF.

The chain uses TRBV3-1 and TRBJ2-7, with TRBD1 matching over 9 bases. This CDR3 contains 13 residues. Per germline, CDR1 LGHDT and CDR2 YNNKEL (reference sequence). After removal of 5 bases from V and 6 bases from J, the junction contained 5 bases not matched to a gene. The chain's CDR3 is CASSFRQGGEQYF. In nucleotides, the CDR3 is TGTGCCAGCAGCTTTCGACAGGGGGGCGAGCAGTACTTC.

The chain carries TRBV10-1 and TRBJ1-2; D ambiguous. This CDR3 spans 15 amino acids. Germline loops: CDR1 WNHNN, CDR2 SYGVQD (reference sequence). V dropped 3 bases and J dropped 4 bases, with 15 bases sitting between them. In nucleotides, the CDR3 is TGCGCCAGCAGTGACTCCATCAACCCGGGCTATGGCTACACCTTC. It encodes CASSDSINPGYGYTF.

This chain uses TRBV5-1 with TRBJ1-1; D remains unclear. Trimming stripped 0 bases from V and 6 bases from J, with 6 bases between. CDR3 size: 12 residues. Germline-derived CDR1 and CDR2 are SGHRS and YFSETQ. The CDR3 spells CASSLDPPEAFF. In nucleotides, the CDR3 is TGCGCCAGCAGCTTGGATCCCCCTGAAGCTTTCTTT.

V is TRBV6-5 and J is TRBJ2-1, with a weak D call TRBD1 (5 bases). This CDR3 spans 14 amino acids. Germline V gene lookup returns CDR1 MNHEY and CDR2 SVGAGI. V lost 1 base and J 6 bases, leaving 10 bases between the germline ends. CDR3 residues: CASSYFGRANEQFF. The DNA for the CDR3 is TGTGCCAGCAGTTACTTCGGCAGGGCCAATGAGCAGTTCTTC.

This sequence joins TRBV6-6 and TRBJ1-5; 7 nucleotides align to TRBD1. The CDR3 contains 15 residues. Looked up from germline, CDR1 is MNHNY and CDR2 is SVGAGI (reference sequence). V shed 8 bases and J 7 bases; nucleotides not matched to a gene: 14. CDR3 coding DNA: TGTGCCAGCTCAATAGGAAGAGGGGGCGGGCAGCCCCAGCATTTT. This codes for CASSIGRGGGQPQHF.

The rearrangement links TRBV20-1 to TRBJ1-2; possible D gene TRBD1, 5 bases. CDR3 length: 12 amino acids. In germline, CDR1 is DFQATT, CDR2 SNEGSKA (reference sequence). V was cut by 4 bases and J by 7 bases, with 13 bases left in between. The chain's CDR3 is CSATAGLIGYTF. CDR3 nucleotide sequence: TGCAGTGCTACAGCGGGGCTCATTGGCTACACCTTC.

The chain combines TRBV6-5 with TRBJ2-2, with D unresolved. Looked up from germline, CDR1 is MNHEY and CDR2 is SVGAGI. The CDR3 is 13 residues long. With 4 bases removed from V and 6 bases from J, the gap between germline ends came to 9 bases. CDR3 loop: CASSFSEAGELFF. The CDR3, as DNA: TGTGCCAGCAGTTTCAGTGAGGCCGGGGAGCTGTTTTTT.

This chain connects TRBV18 to TRBJ2-5; perhaps D is TRBD1 or TRBD2 (5 bases each). This CDR3 has 14 amino acids. Germline CDR1 reads KGHSH; CDR2 reads LQKENI. Trimming took 4 bases from V and 5 from J, leaving 14 bases between them. For the CDR3, the DNA is TGTGCCAGCTCACTTGGGGGACCGCACGAGACCCAGTACTTC. Encoded protein: CASSLGGPHETQYF.